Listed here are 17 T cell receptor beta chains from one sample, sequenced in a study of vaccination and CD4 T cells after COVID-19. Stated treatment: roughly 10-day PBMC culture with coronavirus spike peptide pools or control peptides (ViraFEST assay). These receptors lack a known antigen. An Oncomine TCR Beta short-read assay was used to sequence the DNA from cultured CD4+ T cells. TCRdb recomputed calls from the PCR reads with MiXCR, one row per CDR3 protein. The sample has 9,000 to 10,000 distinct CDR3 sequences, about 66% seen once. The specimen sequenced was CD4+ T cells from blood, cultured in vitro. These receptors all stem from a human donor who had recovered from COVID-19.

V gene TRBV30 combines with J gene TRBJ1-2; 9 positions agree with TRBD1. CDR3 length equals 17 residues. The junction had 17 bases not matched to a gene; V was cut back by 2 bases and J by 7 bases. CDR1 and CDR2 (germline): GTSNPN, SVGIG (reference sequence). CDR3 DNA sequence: TGTGCCTGGAGTCTCCGAAGCCCTACAGGGGGCGATCGTGGCTACACCTTC. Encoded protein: CAWSLRSPTGGDRGYTF.

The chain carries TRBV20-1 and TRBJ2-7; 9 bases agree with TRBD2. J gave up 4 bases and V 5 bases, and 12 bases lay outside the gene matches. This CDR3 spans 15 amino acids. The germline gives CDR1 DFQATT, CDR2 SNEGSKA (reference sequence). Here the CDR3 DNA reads TGCAGTGCTCCCAGCGGGGGGTCGTGGGGGTACGAGCAGTACTTC. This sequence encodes CSAPSGGSWGYEQYF.

The CDR3 DNA reads as TGTGCCAGCACCCCGTCGGGGGGGATCTATGGCTACACCTTC. It specifies CASTPSGGIYGYTF. J is TRBJ1-2 and V is TRBV27; a weak D match, TRBD1 (5 bases). Trimming shortened V by 7 bases and J by 4 bases, and 16 bases separated the two germline ends. The germline gives CDR1 MNHEY, CDR2 SMNVEV (reference sequence). The CDR3 has 14 amino acids.

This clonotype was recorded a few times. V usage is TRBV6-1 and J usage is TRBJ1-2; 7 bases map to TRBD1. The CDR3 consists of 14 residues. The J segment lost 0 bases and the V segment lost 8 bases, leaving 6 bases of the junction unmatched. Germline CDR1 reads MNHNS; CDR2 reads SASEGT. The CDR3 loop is CASLVRGSNYGYTF. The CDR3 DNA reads TGTGCCAGCCTAGTCAGGGGGTCTAACTATGGCTACACCTTC.

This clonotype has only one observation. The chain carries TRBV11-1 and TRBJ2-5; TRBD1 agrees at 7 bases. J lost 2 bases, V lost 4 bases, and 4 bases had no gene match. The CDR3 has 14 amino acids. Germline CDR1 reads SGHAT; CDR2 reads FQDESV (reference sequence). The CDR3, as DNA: TGTGCCAGCAGCTCCCCGGGACAGCAAGAGACCCAGTACTTC. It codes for CASSSPGQQETQYF.

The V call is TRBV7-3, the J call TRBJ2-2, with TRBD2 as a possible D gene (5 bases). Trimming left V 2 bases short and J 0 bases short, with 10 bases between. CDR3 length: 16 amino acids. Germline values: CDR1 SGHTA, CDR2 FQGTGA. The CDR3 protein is CASSLRPGTNTGELFF. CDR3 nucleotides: TGTGCCAGCAGCTTACGTCCGGGGACGAACACCGGGGAGCTGTTTTTT. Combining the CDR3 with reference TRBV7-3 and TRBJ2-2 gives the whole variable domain GAGVSQTPSNKVTEKGKYVELRCDPISGHTALYWYRQSLGQGPEFLIYFQGTGAADDSGLPNDRFFAVRPEGSVSTLKIQRTERGDSAVYLCASSLRPGTNTGELFFGEGSRLTVL.

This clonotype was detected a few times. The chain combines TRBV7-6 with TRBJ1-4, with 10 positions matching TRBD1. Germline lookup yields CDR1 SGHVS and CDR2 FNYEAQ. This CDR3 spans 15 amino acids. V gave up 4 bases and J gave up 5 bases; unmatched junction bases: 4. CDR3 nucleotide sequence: TGTGCCAGCAGCTCGGACAGGGGGAAGAATGAAAAACTGTTTTTT. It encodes CASSSDRGKNEKLFF.

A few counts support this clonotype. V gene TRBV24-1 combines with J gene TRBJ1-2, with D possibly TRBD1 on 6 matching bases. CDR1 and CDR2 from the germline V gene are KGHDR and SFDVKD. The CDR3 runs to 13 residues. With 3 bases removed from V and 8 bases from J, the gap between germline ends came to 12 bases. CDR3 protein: CATSDLRTDGYTF. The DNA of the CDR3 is TGTGCCACCAGTGATCTACGGACAGACGGCTACACCTTC.

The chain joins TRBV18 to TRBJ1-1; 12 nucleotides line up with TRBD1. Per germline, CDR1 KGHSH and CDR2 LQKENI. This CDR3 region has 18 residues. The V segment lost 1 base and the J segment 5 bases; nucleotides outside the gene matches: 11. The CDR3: CASSPLGSGQGAATEAFF. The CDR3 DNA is TGTGCCAGCTCACCACTAGGGTCGGGACAGGGGGCTGCAACTGAAGCTTTCTTT. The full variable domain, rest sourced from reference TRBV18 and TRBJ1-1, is NAGVMQNPRHLVRRRGQEARLRCSPMKGHSHVYWYRQLPEEGLKFMVYLQKENIIDESGMPKERFSAEFPKEGPSILRIQQVVRGDSAAYFCASSPLGSGQGAATEAFFGQGTRLTVV.

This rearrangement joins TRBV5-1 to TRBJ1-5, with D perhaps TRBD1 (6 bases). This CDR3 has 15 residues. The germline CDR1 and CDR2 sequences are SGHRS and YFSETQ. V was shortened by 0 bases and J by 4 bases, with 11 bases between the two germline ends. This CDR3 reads CASSLAGGANQPQHF. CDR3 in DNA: TGCGCCAGCAGCTTGGCCGGGGGGGCAAATCAGCCCCAGCATTTT. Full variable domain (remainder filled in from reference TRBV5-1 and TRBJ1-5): KAGVTQTPRYLIKTRGQQVTLSCSPISGHRSVSWYQQTPGQGLQFLFEYFSETQRNKGNFPGRFSGRQFSNSRSEMNVSTLELGDSALYLCASSLAGGANQPQHFGDGTRLSIL.

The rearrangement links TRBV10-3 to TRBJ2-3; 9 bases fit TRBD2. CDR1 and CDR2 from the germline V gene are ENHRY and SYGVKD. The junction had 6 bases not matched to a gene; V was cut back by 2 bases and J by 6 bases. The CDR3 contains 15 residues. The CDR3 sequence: CAISERRGGPDTQYF. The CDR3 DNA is TGTGCCATCAGTGAGCGGCGGGGGGGCCCCGATACGCAGTATTTT.

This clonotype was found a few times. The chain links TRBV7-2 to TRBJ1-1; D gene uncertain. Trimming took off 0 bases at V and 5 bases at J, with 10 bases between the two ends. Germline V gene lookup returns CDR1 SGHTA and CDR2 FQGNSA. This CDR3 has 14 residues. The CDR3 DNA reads TGTGCCAGCAGCTTAGCGGCAGGCAGTACTGAAGCTTTCTTT. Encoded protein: CASSLAAGSTEAFF.

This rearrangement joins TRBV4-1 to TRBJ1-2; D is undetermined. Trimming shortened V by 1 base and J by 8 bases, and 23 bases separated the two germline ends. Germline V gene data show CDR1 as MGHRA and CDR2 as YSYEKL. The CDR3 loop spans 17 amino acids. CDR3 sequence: CASSQGVSRSLKVGYTF. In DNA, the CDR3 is TGCGCCAGCAGCCAAGGCGTATCTAGGAGCTTAAAGGTCGGCTACACCTTC.

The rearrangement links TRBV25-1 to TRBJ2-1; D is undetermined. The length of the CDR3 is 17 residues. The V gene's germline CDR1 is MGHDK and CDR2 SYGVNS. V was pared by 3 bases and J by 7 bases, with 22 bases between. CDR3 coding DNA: TGTGCCAGCAGTGACCGTATGGCAGTCGGCGGTTTAAATGAGCAGTTCTTC. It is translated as CASSDRMAVGGLNEQFF.

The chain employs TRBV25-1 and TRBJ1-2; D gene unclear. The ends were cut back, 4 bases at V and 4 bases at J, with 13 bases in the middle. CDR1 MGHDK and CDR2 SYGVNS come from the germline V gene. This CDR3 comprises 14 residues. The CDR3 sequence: CASSAAGPSYGYTF. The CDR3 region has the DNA TGTGCCAGCAGTGCCGCCGGGCCCTCCTATGGCTACACCTTC.

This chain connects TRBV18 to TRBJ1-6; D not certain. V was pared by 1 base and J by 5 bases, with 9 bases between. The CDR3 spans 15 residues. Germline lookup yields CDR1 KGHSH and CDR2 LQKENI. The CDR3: CASSPLDIHNSPLHF. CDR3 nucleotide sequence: TGTGCCAGCTCACCACTAGACATTCATAATTCACCCCTCCACTTT.

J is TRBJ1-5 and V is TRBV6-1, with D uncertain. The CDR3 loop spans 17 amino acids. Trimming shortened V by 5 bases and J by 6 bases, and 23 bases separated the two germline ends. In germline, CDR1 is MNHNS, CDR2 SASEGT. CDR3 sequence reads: CASSPRFGPSFPQPQHF. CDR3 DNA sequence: TGTGCCAGCAGTCCCCGCTTCGGACCCTCGTTCCCTCAGCCCCAGCATTTT.